This is a list of T cell receptor beta chains from one sample in a study of cytomegalovirus exposure and HLA in healthy donors. Only in-frame clones appear in the TCRdb table, and some are missing; sequencing was by immunoSEQ multiplex PCR. Among approximately 180,000 clones listed, around 85% were seen once. Sequencing used PBMCs. The receptors shown here come from a man between 18 and 35 years old in good health and CMV-seronegative. The CDR3 runs from the conserved cysteine through the conserved F or W. The D gene is left open where the match is weak. Clone sizes are given selectively: once, few, many, or a class where the clone is expanded.

CAIRGQGLDTEAFF	TGTGCCATCAGGGGCCAGGGGTTAGACACTGAAGCTTTCTTT	TRBJ1-1	-	14	TRBV27	-
CSVGGNEKLFF	TGCAGCGTTGGCGGTAATGAAAAACTGTTTTTT	TRBJ1-4	-	11	TRBV29-1	once
CASQQGFAGELFF	TGTGCCAGCCAGCAGGGGTTCGCCGGGGAGCTGTTTTTT	TRBJ2-2	-	13	TRBV19	-
CASSWTLIGSGANVLTF	TGCGCCAGCAGCTGGACACTGATAGGCTCTGGGGCCAACGTCCTGACTTTC	TRBJ2-6	-	17	TRBV5-1	-
CASSYSWTGTEQYF	TGTGCCAGCAGTTACTCCTGGACAGGGACCGAGCAGTACTTC	TRBJ2-7	TRBD1	14	TRBV6-5	-
CASSYRDPGEAGELFF	TGTGCCAGCAGTTACCGTGACCCAGGCGAAGCCGGGGAGCTGTTTTTT	TRBJ2-2	-	16	TRBV6-6	once
CASSEGASYEQYF	TGCGCCAGCAGTGAGGGGGCCTCCTACGAGCAGTACTTC	TRBJ2-7	-	13	TRBV10-2	-
CASSFGHSNQPQHF	TGTGCCAGCAGCTTCGGACATAGCAATCAGCCCCAGCATTTT	TRBJ1-5	-	14	TRBV5-5	-
CASSRGKYTGELFF	TGTGCCAGTTCGAGGGGGAAATACACCGGGGAGCTGTTTTTT	TRBJ2-2	-	14	TRBV6-1	-
CASSSVRVGETQYF	TGTGCCAGCAGCTCCGTGCGGGTGGGCGAGACCCAGTACTTC	TRBJ2-5	-	14	TRBV7-6	-
CASSISRDRGNNEQFF	TGTGCCAGCAGCATAAGCCGGGACAGGGGAAACAATGAGCAGTTCTTC	TRBJ2-1	TRBD1	16	TRBV9	-
CASSPRQGLSNQPQHF	TGTGCCAGCAGCCCCCGACAGGGGTTGAGCAATCAGCCCCAGCATTTT	TRBJ1-5	TRBD1	16	TRBV7-2	-
CASSFQVTEAFF	TGTGCCAGCAGTTTTCAGGTTACTGAAGCTTTCTTT	TRBJ1-1	-	12	TRBV28	-
CASSFIGDTDTQYF	TGTGCCAGCAGTTTTATCGGGGACACAGATACGCAGTATTTT	TRBJ2-3	-	14	TRBV27	-
CASSSAGFYEQYF	TGCGCCAGCAGCTCCGCCGGTTTTTACGAGCAGTACTTC	TRBJ2-7	-	13	TRBV5-1	-
CASSNGRGLDTIYF	TGTGCCAGCAGCAACGGGAGGGGTTTGGACACCATATATTTT	TRBJ1-3	-	14	TRBV7-2	-
CASSIHGGYNEQFF	TGTGCCAGTAGTATACACGGGGGGTACAATGAGCAGTTCTTC	TRBJ2-1	TRBD2	14	TRBV19	-
CASSIFTAGNQPQHF	TGTGCCAGTAGTATTTTTACAGCCGGCAATCAGCCCCAGCATTTT	TRBJ1-5	-	15	TRBV19	-
CASSDAGFLADTQYF	TGTGCCAGCAGTGACGCAGGGTTTTTGGCAGATACGCAGTATTTT	TRBJ2-3	-	15	TRBV2	-
CASSPPGLLYNEQFF	TGTGCCAGCAGCCCCCCGGGACTACTGTACAATGAGCAGTTCTTC	TRBJ2-1	TRBD2	15	TRBV6-5	-
CASSRWGLAGPPGETQYF	TGTGCCAGCAGCAGGTGGGGACTAGCGGGGCCCCCCGGGGAGACCCAGTACTTC	TRBJ2-5	TRBD2	18	TRBV7-2	-
CASSVPQGTTSTDWNEQFF	TGTGCCAGCAGCGTACCTCAAGGGACTACCTCAACCGATTGGAATGAGCAGTTCTTC	TRBJ2-1	TRBD2	19	TRBV9	-
CSSRQGWDTEAFF	TGCAGCTCCCGACAGGGGTGGGACACTGAAGCTTTCTTT	TRBJ1-1	TRBD1	13	TRBV29-1	once
CASSGRQTDTQYF	TGTGCCAGCAGTGGTAGACAGACAGATACGCAGTATTTT	TRBJ2-3	-	13	TRBV25-1	once
CASSKIGRDRGPYEQYF	TGTGCCAGCAGCAAAATAGGCCGGGACAGGGGGCCCTACGAGCAGTACTTC	TRBJ2-7	-	17	TRBV21-1	-
CASSLWATGKDGTGELFF	TGTGCCAGCAGCTTATGGGCGACAGGGAAAGATGGCACCGGGGAGCTGTTTTTT	TRBJ2-2	TRBD1	18	TRBV11-3	few
CASSFADSGNTIYF	TGTGCCAGCAGCTTCGCAGACTCTGGAAACACCATATATTTT	TRBJ1-3	-	14	TRBV11-2	few
CASSSSGSRLSHEQYF	TGTGCCAGTAGTAGTAGCGGGAGTCGGCTCTCACACGAGCAGTACTTC	TRBJ2-7	TRBD2	16	TRBV19	-
CASSLGRGVPGELFF	TGTGCCAGCAGCTTGGGGCGGGGGGTTCCCGGGGAGCTGTTTTTT	TRBJ2-2	TRBD2	15	TRBV5-4	-
CSVGLTAYEQYF	TGCAGCGTGGGGCTGACTGCCTACGAGCAGTACTTC	TRBJ2-7	-	12	TRBV29-1	-
CASSLGVGVRDTQYF	TGTGCCAGCAGCCTAGGCGTCGGGGTTAGAGATACGCAGTATTTT	TRBJ2-3	-	15	TRBV5-4	-
CAWSASTYGYTF	TGTGCCTGGAGTGCCTCTACCTATGGCTACACCTTC	TRBJ1-2	-	12	TRBV30	-
CASSFSPSYEQYF	TGTGCCAGCAGTTTCTCCCCCTCCTACGAGCAGTACTTC	TRBJ2-7	-	13	TRBV27	-